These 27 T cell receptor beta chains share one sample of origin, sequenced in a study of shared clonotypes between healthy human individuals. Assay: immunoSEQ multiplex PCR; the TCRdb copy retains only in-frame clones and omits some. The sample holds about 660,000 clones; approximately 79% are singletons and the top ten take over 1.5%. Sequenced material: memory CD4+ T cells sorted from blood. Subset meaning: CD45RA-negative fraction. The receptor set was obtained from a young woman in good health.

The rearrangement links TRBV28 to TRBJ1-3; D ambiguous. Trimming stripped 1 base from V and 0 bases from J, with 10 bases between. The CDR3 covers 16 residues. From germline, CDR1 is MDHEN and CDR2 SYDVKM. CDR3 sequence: CASSLFYGDSGNTIYF. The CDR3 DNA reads TGTGCCAGCAGTTTATTTTACGGCGACTCTGGAAACACCATATATTTT.

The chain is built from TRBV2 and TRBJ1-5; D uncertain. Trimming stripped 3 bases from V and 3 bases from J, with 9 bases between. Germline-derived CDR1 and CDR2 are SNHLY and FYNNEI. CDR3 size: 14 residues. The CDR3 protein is CASSDRRNNQPQHF. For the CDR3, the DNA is TGTGCCAGCAGTGATCGGCGGAACAATCAGCCCCAGCATTTT.

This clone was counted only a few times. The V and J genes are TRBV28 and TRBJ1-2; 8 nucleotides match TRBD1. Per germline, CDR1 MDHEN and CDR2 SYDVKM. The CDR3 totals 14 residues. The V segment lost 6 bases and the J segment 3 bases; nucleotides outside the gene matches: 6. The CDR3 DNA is TGTGCCAGCAGCCAATCGGGACAGGACTATGGCTACACCTTC. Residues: CASSQSGQDYGYTF.

CDR3 protein: CASSPTGINEKLFF. In DNA form, the CDR3 reads TGTGCCAGCAGCCCGACAGGGATTAATGAAAAACTGTTTTTT. The genes are TRBV7-8 and TRBJ1-4; 7 bases line up with TRBD1. CDR1 SGHVS and CDR2 FQNEAQ come from the germline V gene. J was trimmed by 4 bases and V by 5 bases; bases with no gene match: 4. The CDR3 length is 14 residues.

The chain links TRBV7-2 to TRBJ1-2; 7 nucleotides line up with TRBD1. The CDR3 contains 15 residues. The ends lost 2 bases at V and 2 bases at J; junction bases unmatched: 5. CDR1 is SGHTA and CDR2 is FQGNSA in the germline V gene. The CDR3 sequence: CASSLSTGVNYGYTF. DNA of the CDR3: TGTGCCAGCAGCTTAAGTACAGGGGTAAACTATGGCTACACCTTC.

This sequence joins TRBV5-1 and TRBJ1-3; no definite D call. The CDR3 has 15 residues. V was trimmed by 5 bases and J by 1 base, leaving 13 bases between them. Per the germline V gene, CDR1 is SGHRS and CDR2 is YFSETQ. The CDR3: CASRGLASSGNTIYF. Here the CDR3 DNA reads TGCGCCAGCAGAGGTTTGGCATCATCTGGAAACACCATATATTTT.

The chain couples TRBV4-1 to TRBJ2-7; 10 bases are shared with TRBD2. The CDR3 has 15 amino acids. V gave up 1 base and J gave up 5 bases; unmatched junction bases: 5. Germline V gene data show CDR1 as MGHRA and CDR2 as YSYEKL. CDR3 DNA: TGCGCCAGCAGCCAAGCGGGAGCGGGAGGGCACGAGCAGTACTTC. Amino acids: CASSQAGAGGHEQYF.

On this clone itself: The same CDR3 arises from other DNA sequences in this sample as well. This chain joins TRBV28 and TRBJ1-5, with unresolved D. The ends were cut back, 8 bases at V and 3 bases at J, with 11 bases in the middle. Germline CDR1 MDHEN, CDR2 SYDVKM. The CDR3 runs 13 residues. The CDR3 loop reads CASRLLSNQPQHF. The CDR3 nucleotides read TGTGCCAGCCGACTGCTGTCCAATCAGCCCCAGCATTTT.

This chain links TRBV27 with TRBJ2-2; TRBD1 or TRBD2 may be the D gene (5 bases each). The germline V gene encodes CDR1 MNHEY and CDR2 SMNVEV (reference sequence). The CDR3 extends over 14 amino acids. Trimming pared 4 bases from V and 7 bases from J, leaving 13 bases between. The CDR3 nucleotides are TGTGCCAGCAGTTCGGGACCTAGGAGCGGGGAGCTGTTTTTT. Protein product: CASSSGPRSGELFF.

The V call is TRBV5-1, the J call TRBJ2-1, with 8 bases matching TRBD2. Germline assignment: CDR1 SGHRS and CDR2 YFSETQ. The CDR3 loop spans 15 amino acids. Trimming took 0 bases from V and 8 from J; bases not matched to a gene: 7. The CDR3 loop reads CASSLGPSGSYEQFF. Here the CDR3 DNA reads TGCGCCAGCAGCTTGGGACCCAGCGGGAGCTATGAGCAGTTCTTC.

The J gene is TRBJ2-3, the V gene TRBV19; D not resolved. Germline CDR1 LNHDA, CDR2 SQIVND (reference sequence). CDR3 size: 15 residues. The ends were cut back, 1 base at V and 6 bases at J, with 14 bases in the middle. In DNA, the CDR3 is TGTGCCAGTAGTATAGTAAATGATATGTCCGATACGCAGTATTTT. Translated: CASSIVNDMSDTQYF.

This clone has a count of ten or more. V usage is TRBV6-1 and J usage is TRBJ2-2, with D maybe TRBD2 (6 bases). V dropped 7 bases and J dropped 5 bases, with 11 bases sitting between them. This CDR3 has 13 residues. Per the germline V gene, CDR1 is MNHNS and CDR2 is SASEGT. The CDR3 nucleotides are TGTGCCAGCACCCCGGGGGAGACCGGGGAGCTGTTTTTT. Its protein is CASTPGETGELFF.

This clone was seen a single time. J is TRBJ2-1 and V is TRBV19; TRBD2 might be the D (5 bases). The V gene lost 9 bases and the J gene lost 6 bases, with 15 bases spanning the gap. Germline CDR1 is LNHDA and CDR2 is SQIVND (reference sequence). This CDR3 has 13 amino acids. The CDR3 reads CASAADYLNEQFF. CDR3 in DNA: TGTGCCAGCGCCGCCGACTACCTCAATGAGCAGTTCTTC.

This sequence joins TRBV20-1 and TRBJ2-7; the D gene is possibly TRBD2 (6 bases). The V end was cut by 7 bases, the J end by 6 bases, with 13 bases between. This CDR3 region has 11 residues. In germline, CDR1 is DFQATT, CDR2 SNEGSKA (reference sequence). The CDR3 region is CSVQQGGEQYF. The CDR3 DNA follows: TGCAGTGTGCAGCAGGGAGGCGAGCAGTACTTC.

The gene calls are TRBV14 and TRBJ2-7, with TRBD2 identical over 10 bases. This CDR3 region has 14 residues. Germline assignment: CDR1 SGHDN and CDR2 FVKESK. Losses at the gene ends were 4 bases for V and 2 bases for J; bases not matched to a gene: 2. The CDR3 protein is CASSPGTSAYEQYF. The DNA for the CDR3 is TGTGCCAGCAGCCCCGGGACTAGCGCCTACGAGCAGTACTTC. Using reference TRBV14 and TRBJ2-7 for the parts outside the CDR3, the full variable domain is EAGVTQFPSHSVIEKGQTVTLRCDPISGHDNLYWYRRVMGKEIKFLLHFVKESKQDESGMPNNRFLAERTGGTYSTLKVQPAELEDSGVYFCASSPGTSAYEQYFGPGTRLTVT.

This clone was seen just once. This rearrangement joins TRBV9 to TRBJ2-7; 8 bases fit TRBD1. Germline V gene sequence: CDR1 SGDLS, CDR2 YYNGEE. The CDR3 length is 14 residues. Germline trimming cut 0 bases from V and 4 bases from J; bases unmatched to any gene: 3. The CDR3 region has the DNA TGTGCCAGCAGCGTAGGGGGACAGGCATACGAGCAGTACTTC. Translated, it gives CASSVGGQAYEQYF.

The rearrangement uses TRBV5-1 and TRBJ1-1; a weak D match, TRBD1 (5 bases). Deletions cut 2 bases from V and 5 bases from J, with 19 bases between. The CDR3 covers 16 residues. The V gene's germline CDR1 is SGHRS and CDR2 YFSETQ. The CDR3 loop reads CASSFWDLSPRTEAFF. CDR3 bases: TGCGCCAGCAGCTTTTGGGACTTGAGCCCTAGGACTGAAGCTTTCTTT. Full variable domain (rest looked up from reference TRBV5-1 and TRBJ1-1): KAGVTQTPRYLIKTRGQQVTLSCSPISGHRSVSWYQQTPGQGLQFLFEYFSETQRNKGNFPGRFSGRQFSNSRSEMNVSTLELGDSALYLCASSFWDLSPRTEAFFGQGTRLTVV.

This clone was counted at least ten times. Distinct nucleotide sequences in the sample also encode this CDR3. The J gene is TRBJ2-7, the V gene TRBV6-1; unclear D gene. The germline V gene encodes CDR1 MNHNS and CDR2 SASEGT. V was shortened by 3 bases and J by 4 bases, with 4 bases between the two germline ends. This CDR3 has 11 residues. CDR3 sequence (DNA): TGTGCCAGCAGTGATTTTTACGAGCAGTACTTC. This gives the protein CASSDFYEQYF.

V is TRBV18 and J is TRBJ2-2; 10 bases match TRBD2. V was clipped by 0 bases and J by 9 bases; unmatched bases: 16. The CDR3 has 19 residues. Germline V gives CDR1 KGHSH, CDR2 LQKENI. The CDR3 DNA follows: TGTGCCAGCTCACCACCGGGGCTAGCGGGAGCCCCCCGAAACCGGGAGCTGTTTTTT. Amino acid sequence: CASSPPGLAGAPRNRELFF.

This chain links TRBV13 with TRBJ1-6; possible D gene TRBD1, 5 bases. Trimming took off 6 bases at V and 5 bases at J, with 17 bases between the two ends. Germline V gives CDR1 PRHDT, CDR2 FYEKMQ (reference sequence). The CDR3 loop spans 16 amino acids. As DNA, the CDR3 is TGTGCCAGCAGTCAAACCCGGGACCGCAATAATTCACCCCTCCACTTT. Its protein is CASSQTRDRNNSPLHF. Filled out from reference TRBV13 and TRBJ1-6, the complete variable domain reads AAGVIQSPRHLIKEKRETATLKCYPIPRHDTVYWYQQGPGQDPQFLISFYEKMQSDKGSIPDRFSAQQFSDYHSELNMSSLELGDSALYFCASSQTRDRNNSPLHFGNGTRLTVT.

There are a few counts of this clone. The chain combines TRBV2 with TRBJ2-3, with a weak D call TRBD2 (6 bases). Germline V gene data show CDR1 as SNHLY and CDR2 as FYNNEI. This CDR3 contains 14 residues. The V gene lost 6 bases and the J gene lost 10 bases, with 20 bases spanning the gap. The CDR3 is CASRGGLESTPQYF. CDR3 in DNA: TGTGCCAGCAGGGGGGGACTGGAATCAACCCCGCAGTATTTT.

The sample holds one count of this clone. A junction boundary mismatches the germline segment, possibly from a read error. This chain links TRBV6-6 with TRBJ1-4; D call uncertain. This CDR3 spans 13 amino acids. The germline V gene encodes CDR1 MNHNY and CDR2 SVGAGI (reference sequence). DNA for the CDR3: TGTGCCAGCAGTTACTCTCGGGTGGAAAAACTGCTTTTT. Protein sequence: CASSYSRVEKLLF.

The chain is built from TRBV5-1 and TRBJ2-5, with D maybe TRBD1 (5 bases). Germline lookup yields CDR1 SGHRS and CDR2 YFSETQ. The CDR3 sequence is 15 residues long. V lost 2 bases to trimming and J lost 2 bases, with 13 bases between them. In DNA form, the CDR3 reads TGCGCCAGCAGCTTTTCGGTCCGACAGCAAGAGACCCAGTACTTC. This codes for CASSFSVRQQETQYF.

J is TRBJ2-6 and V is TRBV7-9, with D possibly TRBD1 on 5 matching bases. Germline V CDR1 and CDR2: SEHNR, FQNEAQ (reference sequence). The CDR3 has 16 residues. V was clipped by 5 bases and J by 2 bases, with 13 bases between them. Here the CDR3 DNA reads TGTGCCAGCAGCCTGAACAGGTATCCTGGGGCCAACGTCCTGACTTTC. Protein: CASSLNRYPGANVLTF.

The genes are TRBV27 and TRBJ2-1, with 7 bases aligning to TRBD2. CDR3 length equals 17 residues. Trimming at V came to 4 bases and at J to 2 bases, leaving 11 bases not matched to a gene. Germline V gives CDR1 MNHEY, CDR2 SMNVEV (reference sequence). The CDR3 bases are TGTGCCAGCAGTTCGATCGGAAAGGGACTAACCTACAATGAGCAGTTCTTC. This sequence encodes CASSSIGKGLTYNEQFF.

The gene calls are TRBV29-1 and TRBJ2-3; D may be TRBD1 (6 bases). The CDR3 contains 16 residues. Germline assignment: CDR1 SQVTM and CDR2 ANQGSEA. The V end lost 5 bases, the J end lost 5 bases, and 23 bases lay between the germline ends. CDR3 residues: CSVIWLVNREIDTQYF. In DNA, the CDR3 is TGCAGCGTTATATGGCTCGTTAACAGGGAGATAGATACGCAGTATTTT.

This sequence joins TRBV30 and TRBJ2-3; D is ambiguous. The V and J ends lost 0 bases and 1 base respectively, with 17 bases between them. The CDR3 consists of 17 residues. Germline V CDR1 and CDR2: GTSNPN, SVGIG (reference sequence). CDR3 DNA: TGTGCCTGGAGTGTACGGGTCCGTCCAGTGGGCACAGATACGCAGTATTTT. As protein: CAWSVRVRPVGTDTQYF.